This T cell receptor (beta chain) was sequenced for a study of tissue T cells after allogeneic stem cell transplantation. The table lists this clone with a few counts. Germline V gives CDR1 SGDLS, CDR2 YYNGEE. The CDR3 has 14 amino acids. V gave up 3 bases and J gave up 8 bases, with 17 bases separating them. Libraries were prepared by immunoSEQ multiplex PCR; TCRdb keeps only in-frame clonotypes and omits some of them. The table has more than 6,500 clones, about 50% seen once. The V and J genes are TRBV9 and TRBJ1-2; D possibly corresponds to TRBD1 (5 bases). Sample: duodenum tissue, taken at autopsy. This clonotype was obtained from a female donor of 60 years or more with lung cancer. CDR3 in DNA: TGTGCCAGCAGCGGCGGACAATTCTATGAAGGCTACACCTTC. Amino acids: CASSGGQFYEGYTF.